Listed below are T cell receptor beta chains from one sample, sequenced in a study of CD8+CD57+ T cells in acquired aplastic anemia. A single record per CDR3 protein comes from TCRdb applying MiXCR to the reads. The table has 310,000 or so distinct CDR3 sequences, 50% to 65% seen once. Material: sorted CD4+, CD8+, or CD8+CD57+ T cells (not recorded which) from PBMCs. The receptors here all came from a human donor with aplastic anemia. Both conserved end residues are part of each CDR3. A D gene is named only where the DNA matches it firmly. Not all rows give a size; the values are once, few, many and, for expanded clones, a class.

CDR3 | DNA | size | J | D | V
CASSLGATSGGSSEQFF | TGCGCCAGCAGCTTGGGGGCAACTAGCGGGGGGTCCAGTGAGCAGTTCTTC | many | TRBJ2-1 | TRBD2 | TRBV5-1
CASSARDRVGTDTQYF | TGCGCCAGCAGCGCGCGGGACAGGGTTGGGACAGATACGCAGTATTTT | - | TRBJ2-3 | TRBD1 | TRBV5-1
CSARAGPNTGELFF | TGCAGTGCTAGGGCAGGGCCGAACACCGGGGAGCTGTTTTTT | - | TRBJ2-2 | - | TRBV20-1
CSVEEGQDTQYF | TGCAGCGTTGAAGAGGGACAAGATACGCAGTATTTT | - | TRBJ2-3 | - | TRBV29-1
CASSLAGGNEKLFF | TGTGCCAGCAGCTTGGCCGGGGGGAATGAAAAACTGTTTTTT | - | TRBJ1-4 | - | TRBV5-6
CASREGLAGGFLDTQYF | TGTGCCAGCAGAGAGGGACTAGCGGGAGGGTTTCTGGATACGCAGTATTTT | many | TRBJ2-3 | TRBD2 | TRBV6-1
CASGGGSGANVLTF | TGTGCCAGCGGGGGGGGCTCTGGGGCCAACGTCCTGACTTTC | few | TRBJ2-6 | TRBD2 | TRBV9
CASSTGGGNYGYTF | TGTGCCAGCAGTACAGGGGGGGGGAACTATGGCTACACCTTC | - | TRBJ1-2 | TRBD1 | TRBV12-3/TRBV12-4
CAISESEAPGAKNEQFF | TGTGCCATCAGTGAGTCTGAGGCACCCGGAGCGAAGAATGAGCAGTTCTTC | - | TRBJ2-1 | - | TRBV10-3
CSARRSDRGGANVLTF | TGCAGTGCTAGGAGATCCGACAGGGGAGGGGCCAACGTCCTGACTTTC | - | TRBJ2-6 | TRBD1 | TRBV20-1
CSAPAGSREQFF | TGCAGTGCCCCGGCGGGCAGCCGAGAGCAGTTCTTC | - | TRBJ2-1 | - | TRBV20-1
CASSLVGSRGAAEKTQYF | TGTGCCAGCAGCTTAGTTGGTTCTCGGGGGGCCGCCGAAAAGACCCAGTACTTC | - | TRBJ2-5 | - | TRBV7-8
CASSQTIAGNYNEQFF | TGTGCCAGCTCGCAAACGATAGCGGGAAACTACAATGAGCAGTTCTTC | few | TRBJ2-1 | TRBD2 | TRBV18
CASSGATAAWYF | TGTGCCAGCAGTGGAGCGACGGCGGCTTGGTACTTC | - | TRBJ2-7 | - | TRBV25-1
CASRGDSLFEQFF | TGCGCCAGCAGGGGTGACAGCCTCTTCGAGCAGTTCTTC | - | TRBJ2-1 | - | TRBV5-1
CSAREGAGADTDTQYF | TGCAGTGCTAGAGAAGGGGCGGGAGCCGACACAGATACGCAGTATTTT | many | TRBJ2-3 | TRBD2 | TRBV20-1
CASSPDPGNSPLHF | TGTGCCAGCAGCCCCGACCCCGGAAATTCACCCCTCCACTTT | - | TRBJ1-6 | - | TRBV7-8
CASSLAAGDSTDTQYF | TGTGCCAGCAGCTTAGCGGCAGGGGATAGCACAGATACGCAGTATTTT | few | TRBJ2-3 | - | TRBV7-6
CSAGRGARDSPLHF | TGCAGTGCCGGGCGGGGGGCCCGTGATTCACCCCTCCACTTT | - | TRBJ1-6 | - | TRBV20-1
CSARRVRQFEAFF | TGCAGTGCTAGACGCGTGCGACAGTTTGAAGCTTTCTTT | - | TRBJ1-1 | - | TRBV20-1
CSAIDLAGEVDTQYF | TGCAGTGCTATTGATCTAGCGGGAGAAGTAGATACGCAGTATTTT | few | TRBJ2-3 | TRBD2 | TRBV20-1
CASSLLGAEQFF | TGTGCCAGCAGCTTACTGGGCGCAGAGCAGTTCTTC | - | TRBJ2-1 | - | TRBV7-9
CASGDSGVYNSPLHF | TGTGCCAGCGGTGACAGCGGTGTATATAATTCACCCCTCCACTTC | - | TRBJ1-6 | - | TRBV6-5
CASSPFPMDGYTF | TGTGCCAGCAGCCCCTTTCCGATGGATGGCTACACCTTC | - | TRBJ1-2 | - | TRBV7-2
CASSFPSGGGETQYF | TGTGCCAGCAGTTTTCCCTCAGGAGGGGGAGAGACCCAGTACTTC | - | TRBJ2-5 | - | TRBV6-5
CAISGTGGDGGYGYTF | TGTGCCATCTCCGGGACAGGGGGCGATGGCGGCTATGGCTACACCTTC | - | TRBJ1-2 | TRBD1 | TRBV10-3
CASSLGQMNSPLHF | TGTGCCAGCAGTTTGGGACAGATGAATTCACCCCTCCACTTT | many | TRBJ1-6 | TRBD1 | TRBV28
CASKDRGFYNEQFF | TGTGCCAGTAAGGACAGGGGGTTCTACAATGAGCAGTTCTTC | many | TRBJ2-1 | TRBD1 | TRBV6-1
CAISYEPGLRSNEQFF | TGTGCCATCAGTTACGAACCGGGGCTTAGGTCCAATGAGCAGTTCTTC | - | TRBJ2-1 | - | TRBV10-3
CSVEEAGGRLYNEQFF | TGCAGCGTTGAAGAGGCTGGCGGGAGGCTCTACAATGAGCAGTTCTTC | - | TRBJ2-1 | TRBD2 | TRBV29-1
CASSYSTGGNTIYF | TGTGCCAGCAGTTACTCCACAGGGGGAAACACCATATATTTT | - | TRBJ1-3 | - | TRBV6-5
CAISGAGTATYEQYF | TGTGCCATCAGTGGGGCCGGGACAGCTACCTACGAGCAGTACTTC | - | TRBJ2-7 | TRBD1 | TRBV6-4
CTSSDQVTRNEQFF | TGTACCAGCAGTGACCAGGTGACCCGCAATGAGCAGTTCTTC | once | TRBJ2-1 | - | TRBV2
CASSLGPGLADHNEQYF | TGTGCCAGCAGCTTAGGGCCCGGACTAGCGGATCACAATGAGCAGTATTTT | - | TRBJ2-3 | TRBD2 | TRBV7-9
CATQGLADSEQFF | TGTGCCACCCAGGGACTAGCGGACAGTGAGCAGTTCTTC | - | TRBJ2-1 | TRBD2 | TRBV10-3
CASSVEGGLNSPLHF | TGTGCCAGCAGCGTAGAAGGTGGGCTTAATTCACCCCTCCACTTT | many | TRBJ1-6 | - | TRBV9
CSAAETGGGSPLHF | TGCAGTGCTGCCGAGACAGGGGGCGGGTCACCCCTCCACTTT | - | TRBJ1-6 | TRBD1 | TRBV20-1
CASSYQNTIYF | TGTGCCAGCAGTTACCAGAACACCATATATTTT | many | TRBJ1-3 | - | TRBV6-2/TRBV6-3
CASSQDRSGREAFF | TGTGCCAGCAGCCAAGATCGTAGTGGTCGAGAAGCTTTCTTT | many | TRBJ1-1 | - | TRBV3-1
CATSRGTSSYEQYF | TGTGCCACCAGCAGGGGGACTAGTTCCTACGAGCAGTACTTC | many | TRBJ2-7 | TRBD2 | TRBV15
CASSPRQGSNEQFF | TGTGCCAGCAGCCCAAGACAGGGTTCGAATGAGCAGTTCTTC | many | TRBJ2-1 | TRBD1 | TRBV5-8
CSARMGQGYGYTF | TGCAGTGCTAGGATGGGACAGGGCTATGGCTACACCTTC | - | TRBJ1-2 | TRBD1 | TRBV20-1
CASRGSGQETQYF | TGCGCCAGCAGGGGAAGCGGGCAAGAGACCCAGTACTTC | many | TRBJ2-5 | - | TRBV10-2
CASNPPPISSYNEQFF | TGTGCCAGCAACCCTCCGCCCATCAGCTCCTACAATGAGCAGTTCTTC | few | TRBJ2-1 | - | TRBV7-8
CASGFMDGPYEQYF | TGTGCTAGTGGTTTTATGGACGGTCCCTACGAGCAGTACTTC | - | TRBJ2-7 | - | TRBV12-5
CASSQLSGGDTQYF | TGTGCCAGCAGCCAACTGAGCGGGGGTGATACGCAGTATTTT | - | TRBJ2-3 | TRBD2 | TRBV14
CASSLRLFDNRGRSFSTEAFF | TGCGCCAGCAGCTTGAGACTCTTTGACAACAGGGGCCGCAGTTTCAGTACTGAAGCTTTCTTT | many | TRBJ1-1 | TRBD1 | TRBV5-1
CAITGTEDGTQYF | TGTGCCATCACCGGGACGGAGGATGGGACGCAGTATTTT | - | TRBJ2-3 | - | TRBV10-3
CASSESYGTSQAFF | TGCGCCAGCAGTGAGTCGTACGGGACGAGTCAAGCTTTCTTT | - | TRBJ1-1 | - | TRBV10-1
CASSLAGTSGVSF | TGCGCCAGCAGCCTAGCGGGGACTAGCGGGGTGTCCTTC | - | TRBJ2-7 | TRBD2 | TRBV4-1
CATSRDLRVSGANVLTF | TGTGCCACCAGCAGAGATCTTCGCGTGTCTGGGGCCAACGTCCTGACTTTC | - | TRBJ2-6 | - | TRBV15
CASTDRGESYEQYF | TGTGCCAGCACCGACCGTGGGGAATCCTACGAGCAGTACTTC | once | TRBJ2-7 | - | TRBV7-9
CASSLGQGFSPTNEKLFF | TGCGCCAGCAGCTTGGGACAGGGATTTTCACCAACTAATGAAAAACTGTTTTTT | - | TRBJ1-4 | TRBD1 | TRBV5-1